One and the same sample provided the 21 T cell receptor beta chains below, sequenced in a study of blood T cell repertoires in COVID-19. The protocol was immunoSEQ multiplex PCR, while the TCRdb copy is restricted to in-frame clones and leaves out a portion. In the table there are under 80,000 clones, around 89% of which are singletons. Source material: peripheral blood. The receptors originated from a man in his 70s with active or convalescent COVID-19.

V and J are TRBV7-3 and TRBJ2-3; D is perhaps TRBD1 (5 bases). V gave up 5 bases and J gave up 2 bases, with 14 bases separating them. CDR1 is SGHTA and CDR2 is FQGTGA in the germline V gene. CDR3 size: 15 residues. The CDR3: CASSPLGHATDTQYF. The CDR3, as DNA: TGTGCCAGCAGCCCCCTAGGACACGCCACAGATACGCAGTATTTT.

CDR3 in amino acids: CASSIIPGGADEQYF. The DNA for the CDR3 is TGTGCCAGCTCCATTATCCCAGGGGGTGCCGACGAGCAGTACTTC. The J gene is TRBJ2-7, the V gene TRBV6-5; 7 bases are shared with TRBD1. The CDR3 runs to 15 residues. V lost 8 bases and J lost 5; bases outside the gene matches: 15. Germline CDR1 MNHEY, CDR2 SVGAGI.

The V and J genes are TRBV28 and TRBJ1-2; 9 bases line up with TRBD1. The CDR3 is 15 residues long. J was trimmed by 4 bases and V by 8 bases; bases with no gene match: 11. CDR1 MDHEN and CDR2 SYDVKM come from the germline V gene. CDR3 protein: CASSTGGAKIYGYTF. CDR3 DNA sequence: TGTGCCAGCTCCACAGGGGGCGCGAAGATCTATGGCTACACCTTC.

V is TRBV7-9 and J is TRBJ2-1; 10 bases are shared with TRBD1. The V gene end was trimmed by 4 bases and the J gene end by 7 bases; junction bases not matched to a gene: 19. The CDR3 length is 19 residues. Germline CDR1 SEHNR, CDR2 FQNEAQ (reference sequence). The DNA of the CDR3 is TGTGCCAGCAGCTCCGGACAGGGGGGGACCTACCGGGATAGTAATGAGCAGTTCTTC. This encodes CASSSGQGGTYRDSNEQFF.

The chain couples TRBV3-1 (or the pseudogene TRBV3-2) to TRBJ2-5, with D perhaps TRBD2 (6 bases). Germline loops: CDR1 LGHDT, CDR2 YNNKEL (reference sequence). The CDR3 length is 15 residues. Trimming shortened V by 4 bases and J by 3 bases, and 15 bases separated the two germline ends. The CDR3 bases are TGTGCCAGCAGCCCCCTGGGGACGGGGGAAGAGACCCAGTACTTC. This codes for CASSPLGTGEETQYF.

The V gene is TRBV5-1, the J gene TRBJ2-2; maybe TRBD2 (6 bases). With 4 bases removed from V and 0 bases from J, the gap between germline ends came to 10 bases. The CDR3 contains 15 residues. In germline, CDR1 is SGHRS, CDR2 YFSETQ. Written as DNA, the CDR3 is TGCGCCAGCAGCCCCGGCGGGACGAACACCGGGGAGCTGTTTTTT. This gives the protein CASSPGGTNTGELFF.

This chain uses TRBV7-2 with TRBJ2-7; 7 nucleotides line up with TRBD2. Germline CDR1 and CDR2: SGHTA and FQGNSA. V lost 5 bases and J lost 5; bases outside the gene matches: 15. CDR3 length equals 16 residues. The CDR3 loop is CASSPAGAGVAHEQYF. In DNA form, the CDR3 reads TGTGCCAGCAGCCCCGCCGGGGCGGGAGTCGCCCACGAGCAGTACTTC.

The CDR3 spells CASSGGGGNQPQHF. Here the CDR3 DNA reads TGTGCCAGTAGTGGAGGAGGGGGCAATCAGCCCCAGCATTTT. The rearrangement uses TRBV19 and TRBJ1-5; tentative D call: TRBD1 (5 bases). This CDR3 is built from 14 residues. The germline V gene encodes CDR1 LNHDA and CDR2 SQIVND (reference sequence). The ends were cut back, 5 bases at V and 2 bases at J, with 10 bases in the middle.

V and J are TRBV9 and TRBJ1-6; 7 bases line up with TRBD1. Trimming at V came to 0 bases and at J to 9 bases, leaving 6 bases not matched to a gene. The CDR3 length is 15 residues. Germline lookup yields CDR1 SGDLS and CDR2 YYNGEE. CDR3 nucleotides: TGTGCCAGCAGCGTAGGATGGTCAGGGGGTTCACCCCTCCACTTT. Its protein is CASSVGWSGGSPLHF.

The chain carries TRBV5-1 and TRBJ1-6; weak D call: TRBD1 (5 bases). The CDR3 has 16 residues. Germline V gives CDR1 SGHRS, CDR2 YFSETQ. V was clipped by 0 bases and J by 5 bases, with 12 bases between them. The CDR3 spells CASSLVPGQDNSPLHF. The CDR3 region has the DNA TGCGCCAGCAGCTTGGTCCCAGGGCAGGATAATTCACCCCTCCACTTT.

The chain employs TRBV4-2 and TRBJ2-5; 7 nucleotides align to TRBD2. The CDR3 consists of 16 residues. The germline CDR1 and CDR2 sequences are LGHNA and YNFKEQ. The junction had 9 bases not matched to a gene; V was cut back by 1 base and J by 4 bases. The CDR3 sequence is CASSQGLRGSGETQYF. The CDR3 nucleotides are TGTGCCAGCAGCCAAGGATTGCGCGGGAGTGGAGAGACCCAGTACTTC.

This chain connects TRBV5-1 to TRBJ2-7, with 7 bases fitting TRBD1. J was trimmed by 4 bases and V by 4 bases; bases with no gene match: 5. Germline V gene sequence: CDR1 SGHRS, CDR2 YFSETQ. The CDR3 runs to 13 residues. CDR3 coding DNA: TGCGCCAGCAGCGGGGACAGCCTTTACGAGCAGTACTTC. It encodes CASSGDSLYEQYF.

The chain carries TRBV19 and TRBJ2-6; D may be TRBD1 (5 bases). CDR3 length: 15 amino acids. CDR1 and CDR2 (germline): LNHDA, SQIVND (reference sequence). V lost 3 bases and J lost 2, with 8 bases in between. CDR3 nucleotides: TGTGCCAGTAGTATTGGACACGCTGGGGCCAACGTCCTGACTTTC. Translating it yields CASSIGHAGANVLTF.

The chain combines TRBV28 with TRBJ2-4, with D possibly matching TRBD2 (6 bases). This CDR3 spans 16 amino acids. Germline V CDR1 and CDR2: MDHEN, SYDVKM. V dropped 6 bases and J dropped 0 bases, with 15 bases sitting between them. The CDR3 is CASSLGGSLAKNIQYF. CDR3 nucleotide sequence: TGTGCCAGCAGCCTGGGGGGATCCCTAGCCAAAAACATTCAGTACTTC.

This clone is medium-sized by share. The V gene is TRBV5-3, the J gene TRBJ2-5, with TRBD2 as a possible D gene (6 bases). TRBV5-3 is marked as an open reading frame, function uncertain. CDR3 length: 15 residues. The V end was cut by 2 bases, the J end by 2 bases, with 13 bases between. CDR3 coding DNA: TGTGCCAGAAGCTTTTGGACTAATCAGCAAGAGACCCAGTACTTC. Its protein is CARSFWTNQQETQYF.

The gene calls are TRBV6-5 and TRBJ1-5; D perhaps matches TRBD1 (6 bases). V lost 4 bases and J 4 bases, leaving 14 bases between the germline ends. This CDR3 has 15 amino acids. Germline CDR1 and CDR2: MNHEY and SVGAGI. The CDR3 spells CASSSQPGTNQPQHF. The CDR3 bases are TGTGCCAGCAGTTCCCAGCCCGGGACAAATCAGCCCCAGCATTTT.

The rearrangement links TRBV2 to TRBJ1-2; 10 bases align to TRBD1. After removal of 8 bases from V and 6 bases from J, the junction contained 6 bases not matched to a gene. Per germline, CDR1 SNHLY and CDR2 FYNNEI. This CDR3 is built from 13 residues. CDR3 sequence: CASGRQGADGYTF. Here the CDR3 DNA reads TGTGCCAGCGGGAGACAGGGGGCCGATGGCTACACCTTC.

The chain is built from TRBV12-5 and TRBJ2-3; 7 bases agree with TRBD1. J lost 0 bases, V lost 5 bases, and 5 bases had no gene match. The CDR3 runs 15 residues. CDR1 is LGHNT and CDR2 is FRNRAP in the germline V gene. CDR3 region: CASGTGQTSTDTQYF. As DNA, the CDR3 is TGTGCTAGTGGTACGGGACAGACGAGCACAGATACGCAGTATTTT.

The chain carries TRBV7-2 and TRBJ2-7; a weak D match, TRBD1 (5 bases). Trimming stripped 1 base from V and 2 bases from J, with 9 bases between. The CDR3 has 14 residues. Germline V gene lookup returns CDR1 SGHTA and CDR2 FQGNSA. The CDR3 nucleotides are TGTGCCAGCAGCTTAGACGGACACCCCTACGAGCAGTACTTC. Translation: CASSLDGHPYEQYF. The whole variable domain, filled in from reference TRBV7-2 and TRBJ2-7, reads GAGVSQSPSNKVTEKGKDVELRCDPISGHTALYWYRQSLGQGLEFLIYFQGNSAPDKSGLPSDRFSAERTGGSVSTLTIQRTQQEDSAVYLCASSLDGHPYEQYFGPGTRLTVT.

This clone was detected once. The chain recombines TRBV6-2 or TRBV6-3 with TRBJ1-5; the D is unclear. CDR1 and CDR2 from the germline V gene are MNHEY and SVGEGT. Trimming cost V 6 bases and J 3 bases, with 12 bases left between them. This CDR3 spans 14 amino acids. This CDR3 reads CASSLPRNNQPQHF. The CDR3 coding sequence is TGTGCCAGCAGCCTGCCTAGGAACAATCAGCCCCAGCATTTT.

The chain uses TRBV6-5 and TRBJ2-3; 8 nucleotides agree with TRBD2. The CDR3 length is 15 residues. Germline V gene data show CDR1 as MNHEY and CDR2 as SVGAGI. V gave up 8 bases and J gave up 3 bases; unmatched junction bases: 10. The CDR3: CASSFSGALTDTQYF. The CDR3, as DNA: TGTGCCAGCTCTTTTAGCGGGGCCCTAACAGATACGCAGTATTTT.